A single sample is the source of the 30 T cell receptor beta chains below, sequenced in a study of identical twins (dated by TCRdb to about 2016). Receptors were amplified or captured by 5' RACE. The sequencer listed for this sample is Illumina HiSeq 2000. The public reads were run again by TCRdb, first through fastp at Q25 and then through MiXCR, and only productive beta chains were kept. CDR3 protein sequences are deduplicated, and each keeps its most common genes and DNA. The sample table contains 700,000 or so distinct CDR3 sequences; only one count was recorded for approximately 9% of them. Clones ranked in the top ten supply approximately 0.89% of the sample. These sequences were also reported in another study, on yellow fever vaccine responses in identical twins.

Sequenced: PBMCs. Receptors originate from a woman younger than 30 in good health.

This clonotype has only a few counts. The V call is TRBV5-6, the J call TRBJ1-5; D may be TRBD1 (6 bases). Between the trimmed V and J ends, which lost 2 bases and 5 bases, there was a span of 11 bases. CDR1 and CDR2 from the germline V gene are SGHDT and YYEEEE. The CDR3 contains 14 residues. The CDR3 bases are TGTGCCAGCAGCTTAGGACAGACATATCAGCCCCAGCATTTT. It translates to CASSLGQTYQPQHF.

V and J are TRBV28 and TRBJ2-7; 7 bases match TRBD1. With 7 bases clipped from V and 2 bases from J, the junction kept 8 bases outside the gene matches. Germline lookup yields CDR1 MDHEN and CDR2 SYDVKM. The CDR3 consists of 14 residues. The CDR3 DNA is TGTGCCAGCAAAACGGGACAGAATACCTACGAGCAGTACTTC. Its translation is CASKTGQNTYEQYF.

Note on this clonotype: It is unclear where the CDR3 begins or ends on the DNA, so no DNA is shown, and the CDR3 is as TCRdb lists it. V and J are TRBV28 and TRBJ2-7; the tabulated D call, TRBD2, remains unverified against the DNA. Germline V gene lookup returns CDR1 MDHEN and CDR2 SYDVKM. The CDR3 is 12 amino acids in total, end residues counted. The CDR3 reads CASSFGSGSGIF.

The genes are TRBV7-6 and TRBJ2-7; no definite D call. In germline, CDR1 is SGHVS, CDR2 FNYEAQ. With 4 bases removed from V and 4 bases from J, the gap between germline ends came to 8 bases. The length of the CDR3 is 12 residues. The CDR3 spells CASSYPGYEQYF. CDR3 coding DNA: TGTGCCAGCAGCTACCCCGGGTACGAGCAGTACTTC.

This clonotype has a count of ten or more. The V and J genes are TRBV12-3 or TRBV12-4 and TRBJ2-5; 8 nucleotides match TRBD2. Trimming removed 1 base from V and 4 bases from J; junction bases left unmatched: 5. The CDR3 is 15 residues long. The DNA of the CDR3 is TGTGCCAGCAGTTTAGGTAGCGGGGTCCCAGAGACCCAGTACTTC. Translation: CASSLGSGVPETQYF.

The chain is built from TRBV14 and TRBJ2-7, with 13 bases fitting TRBD2. The V segment lost 4 bases and the J segment 2 bases; nucleotides outside the gene matches: 8. Germline V lookup: CDR1 SGHDN, CDR2 FVKESK. CDR3 length: 17 amino acids. The chain's CDR3 is CASSLGTSGKLTYEQYF. DNA for the CDR3: TGTGCCAGCAGCCTGGGGACTAGCGGGAAATTGACCTACGAGCAGTACTTC.

The chain carries TRBV7-8 and TRBJ2-4; tentative D call: TRBD2 (6 bases). CDR1 is SGHVS, CDR2 FQNEAQ, per germline. The length of the CDR3 is 14 residues. V shed 4 bases and J shed 5 bases, with 12 bases lying between them. This CDR3 reads CASSYGGTENIQYF. The CDR3 DNA follows: TGTGCCAGCAGCTATGGAGGGACGGAAAACATTCAGTACTTC.

At least ten counts were recorded for this clonotype. The V call is TRBV7-2, the J call TRBJ2-1; D unclear. The CDR3 has 12 residues. V gave up 1 base and J gave up 5 bases, with 3 bases separating them. In germline, CDR1 is SGHTA, CDR2 FQGNSA. CDR3: CASSLDNNEQFF. The DNA of the CDR3 is TGTGCCAGCAGCTTAGACAACAATGAGCAGTTCTTC.

The CDR3 sequence: CASSITSGRETQYF. CDR3 DNA sequence: TGTGCCAGCAGTATAACTAGCGGGAGAGAGACCCAGTACTTC. The chain combines TRBV27 with TRBJ2-5; 11 positions match TRBD2. The J segment lost 4 bases and the V segment lost 5 bases, leaving 3 bases of the junction unmatched. There are 14 residues in the CDR3. The germline V gene has CDR1 MNHEY and CDR2 SMNVEV (reference sequence).

This chain uses TRBV7-2 with TRBJ1-6; D may be TRBD1 (5 bases). V shed 1 base and J shed 1 base, with 11 bases lying between them. CDR1 and CDR2 (germline): SGHTA, FQGNSA. The CDR3 extends over 17 amino acids. The CDR3 sequence is CASSLGPRGSYNSPLHF. The CDR3 nucleotides read TGTGCCAGCAGCTTAGGGCCGAGGGGTTCCTATAATTCACCCCTCCACTTT.

The chain links TRBV11-3 to TRBJ2-3; D could derive from TRBD1 or TRBD2 (5 bases each). The CDR3 extends over 15 amino acids. Trimming cost V 0 bases and J 4 bases, with 11 bases left between them. Germline-derived CDR1 and CDR2 are SGHNT and YENEEA. CDR3 sequence: CASSLDGGSADTQYF. The DNA for the CDR3 is TGTGCCAGCAGCTTAGATGGGGGTTCGGCAGATACGCAGTATTTT.

The rearrangement uses TRBV29-1 and TRBJ1-1, with D perhaps matching TRBD1 (6 bases). Germline CDR1 reads SQVTM; CDR2 reads ANQGSEA. Trimming took 4 bases from V and 5 from J, leaving 20 bases between them. This CDR3 region has 15 residues. The DNA of the CDR3 is TGCAGCGTTGCGCGTTATGCAGGGGCTACGACTGAAGCTTTCTTT. It translates to CSVARYAGATTEAFF.

The sample holds a few counts of this clonotype. J is TRBJ2-2 and V is TRBV5-1, with 13 bases matching TRBD2. The CDR3 length is 15 residues. The germline CDR1 and CDR2 sequences are SGHRS and YFSETQ. Unmatched junction bases numbered 3, after V lost 4 bases and J lost 6 bases. Here the CDR3 DNA reads TGCGCCAGCAGCGGACTAGCGGGAGTCGCCGGGGAGCTGTTTTTT. This gives the protein CASSGLAGVAGELFF.

This clonotype was recorded at least ten times. The V gene is TRBV12-3 or TRBV12-4, the J gene TRBJ1-2; maybe TRBD1 (6 bases). V lost 5 bases and J lost 4, with 11 bases in between. The CDR3 is 13 amino acids. The CDR3 DNA reads as TGTGCCAGCAGTCTCAGGGGAGTCTATGGCTACACCTTC. It translates to CASSLRGVYGYTF.

The chain uses TRBV19 and TRBJ1-5; the D gene is possibly TRBD1 (6 bases). Germline V gives CDR1 LNHDA, CDR2 SQIVND (reference sequence). V gave up 7 bases and J gave up 3 bases, with 16 bases separating them. The CDR3 consists of 15 residues. CDR3 nucleotide sequence: TGTGCCAGTACCCAGGGGAGGGTATACAATCAGCCCCAGCATTTT. It encodes CASTQGRVYNQPQHF.

For this clonotype: At one of its ends the junction is not consistent with the germline gene, which may arise from a read error. The chain combines TRBV2 with TRBJ2-7; D not certain. Germline V gives CDR1 SNHLY, CDR2 FYNNEI. The CDR3 is 14 amino acids. DNA of the CDR3: TGTGCCAGCTGTGAAGAGCAGACCTCCTACGAGCAGTACTTC. Protein product: CASCEEQTSYEQYF.

This clonotype occurred many times. The chain recombines TRBV5-1 with TRBJ1-2; weak D call: TRBD1 (5 bases). The CDR3 runs 15 residues. Germline values: CDR1 SGHRS, CDR2 YFSETQ. The V end was cut by 0 bases, the J end by 6 bases, with 15 bases between. The CDR3 coding sequence is TGCGCCAGCAGCTTGGATGGCAAGTGGGGGAATGGCTACACCTTC. It is translated as CASSLDGKWGNGYTF.

This clonotype came up many times. This rearrangement joins TRBV29-1 to TRBJ2-2; D remains ambiguous. With 6 bases removed from V and 4 bases from J, the gap between germline ends came to 9 bases. Per germline, CDR1 SQVTM and CDR2 ANQGSEA. CDR3 length equals 12 residues. CDR3 in amino acids: CSVKRGTGELFF. The CDR3, as DNA: TGCAGCGTAAAACGAGGCACCGGGGAGCTGTTTTTT.

The chain joins TRBV4-3 to TRBJ2-2, with TRBD2 as a possible D gene (5 bases). This CDR3 has 15 residues. Looked up from germline, CDR1 is LGHNA and CDR2 is YSLEER. V lost 3 bases and J 3 bases, leaving 11 bases between the germline ends. The CDR3 loop is CASSQWRSDTGELFF. DNA of the CDR3: TGCGCCAGCAGCCAGTGGAGGTCGGACACCGGGGAGCTGTTTTTT.

There are a few counts of this clonotype. The V call is TRBV3-1, the J call TRBJ2-7, with D hard to call. V dropped 3 bases and J dropped 3 bases, with 9 bases sitting between them. This CDR3 comprises 13 residues. Germline V lookup: CDR1 LGHDT, CDR2 YNNKEL (reference sequence). The CDR3: CASSQFTFYEQYF. CDR3 DNA: TGTGCCAGCAGCCAGTTTACCTTCTACGAGCAGTACTTC.

The genes are TRBV2 and TRBJ2-5; TRBD1 matches at 7 bases. Trimming cost V 1 base and J 3 bases; bases outside gene matches: 8. Germline-derived CDR1 and CDR2 are SNHLY and FYNNEI. The CDR3 runs to 16 residues. CDR3 in amino acids: CASSEGFRDSEETQYF. The CDR3 DNA sequence: TGTGCCAGCAGTGAAGGGTTTCGGGACAGCGAAGAGACCCAGTACTTC.

The chain is built from TRBV5-6 and TRBJ1-2; D is ambiguous. Deletions cut 1 base from V and 8 bases from J, with 12 bases between. Germline V gene sequence: CDR1 SGHDT, CDR2 YYEEEE. This CDR3 region has 13 residues. The CDR3 loop reads CASSLTASGGYTF. CDR3 coding DNA: TGTGCCAGCAGCTTGACAGCGTCTGGCGGCTACACCTTC.

The chain uses TRBV10-3 and TRBJ1-2; 8 bases match TRBD1. V gave up 7 bases and J gave up 2 bases; unmatched junction bases: 3. This CDR3 contains 13 residues. Germline assignment: CDR1 ENHRY and CDR2 SYGVKD. CDR3 coding DNA: TGTGCCATCACCGACAGGGGAAACTATGGCTACACCTTC. It is translated as CAITDRGNYGYTF.

This clonotype has more than one count but fewer than ten. The chain recombines TRBV5-5 with TRBJ2-3; D might be TRBD1 (5 bases). In germline, CDR1 is SGHKS, CDR2 YYEKEE (reference sequence). The V gene lost 2 bases and the J gene lost 2 bases, with 12 bases spanning the gap. The CDR3 consists of 15 residues. The CDR3 loop is CASSLGRAFTDTQYF. The CDR3 DNA reads TGTGCCAGCAGCTTAGGCAGGGCTTTCACAGATACGCAGTATTTT.

Many counts were recorded for this clonotype. V and J are TRBV3-1 and TRBJ2-1; 8 bases fit TRBD2. This CDR3 contains 16 residues. In germline, CDR1 is LGHDT, CDR2 YNNKEL (reference sequence). The V segment lost 3 bases and the J segment 1 base; nucleotides outside the gene matches: 5. The CDR3 sequence is CASSQLLADSYNEQFF. The CDR3 DNA reads as TGTGCCAGCAGCCAGTTACTAGCGGATTCCTACAATGAGCAGTTCTTC.

This clonotype has a count of ten or more. V usage is TRBV29-1 and J usage is TRBJ2-7; 9 bases fit TRBD1. The CDR3 has 12 amino acids. Germline trimming cut 4 bases from V and 3 bases from J; bases unmatched to any gene: 1. Germline loops: CDR1 SQVTM, CDR2 ANQGSEA. The CDR3 region has the DNA TGCAGCGTTGGACAGGGGGTCTACGAGCAGTACTTC. It yields the protein CSVGQGVYEQYF.

The table lists this clonotype with a few counts. The rearrangement links TRBV5-6 to TRBJ2-4; 8 bases align to TRBD1. Trimming took 5 bases from V and 8 from J; bases not matched to a gene: 15. The CDR3 has 16 residues. Germline V gene sequence: CDR1 SGHDT, CDR2 YYEEEE. CDR3 protein: CASRTKTGGGKDIQYF. The DNA for the CDR3 is TGTGCCAGCAGAACCAAAACAGGGGGTGGTAAGGACATTCAGTACTTC. Looking up the rest from reference TRBV5-6 and TRBJ2-4 gives the full variable domain: DAGVTQSPTHLIKTRGQQVTLRCSPKSGHDTVSWYQQALGQGPQFIFQYYEEEERQRGNFPDRFSGHQFPNYSSELNVNALLLGDSALYLCASRTKTGGGKDIQYFGAGTRLSVL.

This clonotype appeared many times. The chain uses TRBV28 and TRBJ2-2; D might be TRBD1 or TRBD2, each matching 6 bases. The length of the CDR3 is 16 residues. Germline V gene data show CDR1 as MDHEN and CDR2 as SYDVKM. With 6 bases removed from V and 1 base from J, the gap between germline ends came to 15 bases. CDR3 loop: CASRDLGGLNTGELFF. CDR3 coding DNA: TGTGCCAGCAGAGACCTCGGGGGCCTGAACACCGGGGAGCTGTTTTTT.

This clonotype was seen a few times. The rearrangement joins TRBV12-3 or TRBV12-4 to TRBJ2-7; 9 bases line up with TRBD2. CDR3 length: 15 residues. V lost 6 bases and J lost 0; bases outside the gene matches: 6. The CDR3 protein is CASRETSGYSYEQYF. The CDR3 region has the DNA TGTGCCAGCAGGGAGACTAGCGGCTACTCCTACGAGCAGTACTTC.

This clonotype was observed a few times. The rearrangement links TRBV29-1 to TRBJ2-5, with 10 bases lining up with TRBD2. V was clipped by 3 bases and J by 7 bases; unmatched bases: 11. This CDR3 has 15 amino acids. Germline lookup yields CDR1 SQVTM and CDR2 ANQGSEA. This CDR3 is CSVDRSSGSGGTQYF. The CDR3 nucleotides are TGCAGCGTTGATCGTTCTAGCGGGAGTGGCGGGACCCAGTACTTC.